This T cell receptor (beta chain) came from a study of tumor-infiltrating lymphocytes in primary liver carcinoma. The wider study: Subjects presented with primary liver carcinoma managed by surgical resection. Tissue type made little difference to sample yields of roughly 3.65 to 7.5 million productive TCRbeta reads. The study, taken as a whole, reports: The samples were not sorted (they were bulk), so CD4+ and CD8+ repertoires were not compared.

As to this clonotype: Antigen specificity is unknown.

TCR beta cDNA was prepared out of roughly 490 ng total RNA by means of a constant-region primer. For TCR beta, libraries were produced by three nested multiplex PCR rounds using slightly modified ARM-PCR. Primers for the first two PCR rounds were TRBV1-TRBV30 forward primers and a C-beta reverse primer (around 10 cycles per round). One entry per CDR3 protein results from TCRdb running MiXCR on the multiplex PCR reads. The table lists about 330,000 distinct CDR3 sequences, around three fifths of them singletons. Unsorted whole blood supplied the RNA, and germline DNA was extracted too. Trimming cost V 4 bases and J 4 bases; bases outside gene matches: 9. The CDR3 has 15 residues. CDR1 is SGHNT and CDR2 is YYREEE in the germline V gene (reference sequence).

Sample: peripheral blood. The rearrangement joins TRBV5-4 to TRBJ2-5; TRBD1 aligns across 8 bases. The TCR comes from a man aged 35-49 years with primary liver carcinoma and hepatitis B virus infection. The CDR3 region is CASSMQGAKGETQYF. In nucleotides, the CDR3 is TGTGCCAGCAGCATGCAGGGGGCCAAGGGAGAGACCCAGTACTTC.